The 29 T cell receptor beta chains below were found in one sample sequenced in a study of cytomegalovirus exposure and HLA in healthy donors. The PCR ran on 60 Vbeta and 13 Jbeta primers. TCRdb keeps only in-frame clones here, not all; method: immunoSEQ multiplex PCR. Seen here are 130,000 to 150,000 clones, 80% to 85% observed once, and the top ten hold under 3%. Source material: PBMCs. These receptors all come from a woman aged 30 to 39 in good health and CMV-seronegative.

CDR3 amino acids: CASSPRTPGTGRGDWETQYF. CDR3 coding DNA: TGTGCCAGCAGCCCCCGAACCCCCGGGACAGGGAGAGGGGATTGGGAGACCCAGTACTTC. V usage is TRBV9 and J usage is TRBJ2-5; the match to TRBD1 covers 9 bases. CDR1 and CDR2 (germline): SGDLS, YYNGEE. The CDR3 runs 20 residues. The V and J ends lost 4 bases and 5 bases, in that order; junction bases with no gene match: 24.

This chain links TRBV19 with TRBJ2-6, with 10 nucleotides matching TRBD1. V was pared by 7 bases and J by 3 bases, with 6 bases of the junction left unmatched. The V gene's germline CDR1 is LNHDA and CDR2 SQIVND (reference sequence). The CDR3 totals 16 residues. The CDR3 loop reads CASIPTGGIGANVLTF. In DNA, the CDR3 is TGTGCCAGTATACCGACAGGGGGCATTGGGGCCAACGTCCTGACTTTC.

This clone was detected only a few times. The gene calls are TRBV7-3 and TRBJ2-2; 14 positions match TRBD2. Germline values: CDR1 SGHTA, CDR2 FQGTGA. This CDR3 is 20 amino acids long. V lost 5 bases to trimming and J lost 7 bases; unmatched junction nucleotides: 18. In nucleotides, the CDR3 is TGTGCCAGCAGCCCCCTACCGACCGGGACTAGCGGGAGTGTGGGCGGGGAGCTGTTTTTT. This translates into CASSPLPTGTSGSVGGELFF.

V gene TRBV6-5 combines with J gene TRBJ1-1; D is uncertain. Germline CDR1 reads MNHEY; CDR2 reads SVGAGI. The CDR3 extends over 14 amino acids. The V end lost 6 bases, the J end lost 0 bases, and 11 bases lay between the germline ends. The CDR3 bases are TGTGCCAGCAGACAAACAACAGTGAACACTGAAGCTTTCTTT. Translation gives CASRQTTVNTEAFF.

The V gene is TRBV7-6, the J gene TRBJ2-3, with D perhaps TRBD2 (5 bases). With 2 bases removed from V and 1 base from J, the gap between germline ends came to 7 bases. Germline CDR1 reads SGHVS; CDR2 reads FNYEAQ. The CDR3 runs to 14 residues. The CDR3 region is CASSLYGGTDTQYF. CDR3 DNA: TGTGCCAGCAGCTTATACGGGGGCACAGATACGCAGTATTTT.

The J gene is TRBJ1-5, the V gene TRBV1; the table's D call, TRBD1, was not checked against the DNA. TRBV1 is annotated as a pseudogene. CDR3 length equals 13 residues. For the CDR3, the DNA is TGCACCAGCAGCCACAGGGATCGGCAGCCCCAGCATTTT. It yields the protein CTSSHRDRQPQHF.

The J gene is TRBJ1-3, the V gene TRBV5-5, with TRBD1 identical over 8 bases. Germline CDR1 SGHKS, CDR2 YYEKEE (reference sequence). This CDR3 spans 14 amino acids. V was pared by 4 bases and J by 5 bases, with 5 bases of the junction left unmatched. The CDR3 is CASSVTGDRNTIYF. In nucleotides, the CDR3 is TGTGCCAGCAGCGTGACAGGGGATAGAAACACCATATATTTT.

This sequence joins TRBV6-5 and TRBJ1-2; the D gene is possibly TRBD1 (6 bases). This CDR3 comprises 11 residues. Germline CDR1 MNHEY, CDR2 SVGAGI. V lost 8 bases and J lost 7, with 11 bases in between. The DNA for the CDR3 is TGTGCCAGCTGGGACATTGGTGGCTACACCTTC. It codes for CASWDIGGYTF.

The gene calls are TRBV30 and TRBJ2-7; D perhaps matches TRBD1 (5 bases). With 2 bases removed from V and 1 base from J, the gap between germline ends came to 12 bases. The germline V gene encodes CDR1 GTSNPN and CDR2 SVGIG (reference sequence). This CDR3 has 14 amino acids. The CDR3 DNA reads as TGTGCCTGGAGTAGAGTAAGGGGATCCTACGAGCAGTACTTC. Translation: CAWSRVRGSYEQYF. Using reference TRBV30 and TRBJ2-7 for the parts outside the CDR3, the full variable domain is SQTIHQWPATLVQPVGSPLSLECTVEGTSNPNLYWYRQAAGRGLQLLFYSVGIGQISSEVPQNLSASRPQDRQFILSSKKLLLSDSGFYLCAWSRVRGSYEQYFGPGTRLTVT.

In this sample, this clone turned up many times. This chain links TRBV29-1 with TRBJ1-1; D call uncertain. With 3 bases removed from V and 10 bases from J, the gap between germline ends came to 9 bases. Germline assignment: CDR1 SQVTM and CDR2 ANQGSEA. The CDR3 loop spans 10 amino acids. CDR3 DNA: TGCAGCGTTGAGGAGGGTGCAGCTTTCTTT. This gives the protein CSVEEGAAFF.

This clone was detected only once. The CDR3 coding sequence is TGCGCCAGCAGCTTGGCCGGGAGCTCTGGGGCCAACGTCCTGACTTTC. Its translation is CASSLAGSSGANVLTF. The chain links TRBV5-1 to TRBJ2-6; maybe TRBD2 (6 bases). In germline, CDR1 is SGHRS, CDR2 YFSETQ. The CDR3 runs to 16 residues. The V gene lost 0 bases and the J gene lost 0 bases, with 7 bases spanning the gap.

V gene TRBV7-3 combines with J gene TRBJ2-3; perhaps TRBD1 as D (6 bases). Germline V lookup: CDR1 SGHTA, CDR2 FQGTGA. The V gene lost 5 bases and the J gene lost 5 bases, with 11 bases spanning the gap. The CDR3 is 13 residues long. The CDR3 DNA reads as TGTGCCAGCAGCCCAGGGACACAAGATACGCAGTATTTT. Translation: CASSPGTQDTQYF.

The rearrangement joins TRBV11-2 to TRBJ2-7, with 7 bases aligning to TRBD1. Germline CDR1 SGHAT, CDR2 FQNNGV. This CDR3 is built from 13 residues. V trimming: 5 bases; J trimming: 2 bases; junction bases outside the gene matches: 3. This CDR3 reads CASSLGTAYEQYF. CDR3 nucleotides: TGTGCCAGCAGCCTTGGGACAGCCTACGAGCAGTACTTC.

This chain links TRBV7-2 with TRBJ2-7; 11 nucleotides align to TRBD2. Germline values: CDR1 SGHTA, CDR2 FQGNSA. J was trimmed by 3 bases and V by 5 bases; bases with no gene match: 6. This CDR3 region has 15 residues. The CDR3 nucleotides are TGTGCCAGCAGCCAGGAAGGGACTAGCGGCTACGAGCAGTACTTC. Translation: CASSQEGTSGYEQYF.

The chain is built from TRBV7-2 and TRBJ2-7, with 10 bases aligning to TRBD2. The trim removed 5 bases at V and 2 bases at J, leaving 6 bases unmatched. This CDR3 comprises 15 residues. The germline V gene has CDR1 SGHTA and CDR2 FQGNSA. The CDR3 protein is CASSVLAGRTYEQYF. CDR3 sequence (DNA): TGTGCCAGCAGCGTACTAGCGGGACGCACCTACGAGCAGTACTTC.

As DNA, the CDR3 is TGTGCCAGCAGTCCCAGACAGGATACGCAGTATTTT. This translates into CASSPRQDTQYF. The chain combines TRBV27 with TRBJ2-3, with D perhaps TRBD1 (5 bases). This CDR3 is 12 amino acids long. V was trimmed by 5 bases and J by 6 bases, leaving 9 bases between them. CDR1 and CDR2 from the germline V gene are MNHEY and SMNVEV (reference sequence).

This chain joins TRBV5-4 and TRBJ2-5, with D unclear. Germline loops: CDR1 SGHNT, CDR2 YYREEE (reference sequence). V was cut by 0 bases and J by 5 bases, with 11 bases left in between. This CDR3 region has 14 residues. CDR3 nucleotides: TGTGCCAGCAGCTTGGATCCGGTCTTGGAGACCCAGTACTTC. Its translation is CASSLDPVLETQYF.

CDR3: CASSYDSLNEQFF. CDR3 in DNA: TGTGCCAGCAGCTACGACTCCCTCAATGAGCAGTTCTTC. This chain uses TRBV7-2 with TRBJ2-1; D is undetermined. Germline values: CDR1 SGHTA, CDR2 FQGNSA. CDR3 length: 13 residues. Trimming took 4 bases from V and 6 from J, leaving 10 bases between them.

The V call is TRBV7-2, the J call TRBJ1-2, with 7 bases lining up with TRBD1. The CDR3 length is 12 residues. Per the germline V gene, CDR1 is SGHTA and CDR2 is FQGNSA. J lost 6 bases, V lost 5 bases, and 3 bases had no gene match. For the CDR3, the DNA is TGTGCCAGCAGCGTCACAGGGGATGGCTACACCTTC. It is translated as CASSVTGDGYTF.

V gene TRBV11-2 combines with J gene TRBJ2-1, with TRBD2 matching over 7 bases. V dropped 2 bases and J dropped 2; count of bases not matched to a gene: 15. The CDR3 length is 19 residues. Per germline, CDR1 SGHAT and CDR2 FQNNGV. CDR3 nucleotides: TGTGCCAGCAGCTTAAAGCCCCCCTCAGCGGGAAATACCTACAATGAGCAGTTCTTC. Translating gives CASSLKPPSAGNTYNEQFF.

The chain combines TRBV29-1 with TRBJ1-5; D is possibly TRBD1 (6 bases). The CDR3 runs to 14 residues. Germline V gene lookup returns CDR1 SQVTM and CDR2 ANQGSEA. The V gene lost 6 bases and the J gene lost 3 bases, with 15 bases spanning the gap. CDR3 coding DNA: TGCAGCGTGCTCCTCGGACAGCCCAATCAGCCCCAGCATTTT. It specifies CSVLLGQPNQPQHF.

DNA of the CDR3: TGTGCCAGCACCAAGACAGGCCGCAATCAGCCCCAGCATTTT. Protein sequence: CASTKTGRNQPQHF. The J gene is TRBJ1-5, the V gene TRBV28; D might be TRBD1 (6 bases). Germline CDR1 and CDR2: MDHEN and SYDVKM. The CDR3 consists of 14 residues. Trimming removed 7 bases from V and 2 bases from J, with 12 bases in between. The full variable domain, completed using reference TRBV28 and TRBJ1-5, is DVKVTQSSRYLVKRTGEKVFLECVQDMDHENMFWYRQDPGLGLRLIYFSYDVKMKEKGDIPEGYSVSREKKERFSLILESASTNQTSMYLCASTKTGRNQPQHFGDGTRLSIL.

Of note for this clone: Other DNA sequences in this specimen translate into the identical CDR3. V is TRBV5-1 and J is TRBJ1-4, with D maybe TRBD1 (5 bases). The CDR3 length is 15 residues. V lost 0 bases to trimming and J lost 3 bases, with 9 bases between them. Germline V gene data show CDR1 as SGHRS and CDR2 as YFSETQ. The CDR3 region is CASSLVQGANEKLFF. The CDR3, as DNA: TGCGCCAGCAGCTTGGTGCAGGGTGCTAATGAAAAACTGTTTTTT.

The chain has TRBV4-3 and TRBJ1-2; TRBD1 aligns across 10 bases. This CDR3 is 16 amino acids long. Per the germline V gene, CDR1 is LGHNA and CDR2 is YSLEER. V shed 0 bases, J shed 7 bases, and the junction held 8 bases outside the gene matches. CDR3 sequence: CASSQDQVGTGVGYTF. The DNA for the CDR3 is TGCGCCAGCAGCCAAGATCAAGTAGGGACAGGGGTTGGCTACACCTTC.

J is TRBJ1-6 and V is TRBV5-6; D gene ambiguous. V lost 3 bases, J lost 7 bases, and 11 bases lay in between. From germline, CDR1 is SGHDT and CDR2 YYEEEE. This CDR3 spans 14 amino acids. CDR3 sequence reads: CASSSPVRNSPLHF. Written as DNA, the CDR3 is TGTGCCAGCAGCTCCCCGGTACGAAATTCACCCCTCCACTTT.

The chain has TRBV7-9 and TRBJ2-7, with TRBD2 identical over 12 bases. CDR1 is SEHNR, CDR2 FQNEAQ, per germline (reference sequence). V was pared by 6 bases and J by 2 bases, with 2 bases of the junction left unmatched. The CDR3 length is 14 residues. The CDR3 loop is CASSRTSGAYEQYF. The CDR3 nucleotides read TGTGCCAGCAGTAGGACTAGCGGGGCCTACGAGCAGTACTTC.

The CDR3, as DNA: TGTGCCAGCTCGCCAAACGGGTACCAAGAGACCCAGTACTTC. Protein sequence: CASSPNGYQETQYF. The chain carries TRBV18 and TRBJ2-5; D call uncertain. The V gene's germline CDR1 is KGHSH and CDR2 LQKENI. V was pared by 6 bases and J by 0 bases, with 11 bases between. The CDR3 is made up of 14 amino acids. The whole variable domain, remainder taken from reference TRBV18 and TRBJ2-5, is NAGVMQNPRHLVRRRGQEARLRCSPMKGHSHVYWYRQLPEEGLKFMVYLQKENIIDESGMPKERFSAEFPKEGPSILRIQQVVRGDSAAYFCASSPNGYQETQYFGPGTRLLVL.

In its sample, this clone was seen a few times. This chain links TRBV19 with TRBJ1-2; 9 nucleotides align to TRBD1. CDR1 LNHDA and CDR2 SQIVND come from the germline V gene (reference sequence). CDR3 length equals 12 residues. J lost 3 bases, V lost 11 bases, and 4 bases had no gene match. In DNA form, the CDR3 reads TGTGCCGGGAGGGACAGGGACTATGGCTACACCTTC. This codes for CAGRDRDYGYTF.

V and J are TRBV7-8 and TRBJ1-2; possibly TRBD1 for D (6 bases). Germline lookup yields CDR1 SGHVS and CDR2 FQNEAQ. V was trimmed by 4 bases and J by 3 bases, leaving 21 bases between them. The CDR3 extends over 17 amino acids. This chain's CDR3 is CASSSQGGVIIDYGYTF. In DNA form, the CDR3 reads TGTGCCAGCAGCTCGCAAGGGGGGGTTATTATAGACTATGGCTACACCTTC.